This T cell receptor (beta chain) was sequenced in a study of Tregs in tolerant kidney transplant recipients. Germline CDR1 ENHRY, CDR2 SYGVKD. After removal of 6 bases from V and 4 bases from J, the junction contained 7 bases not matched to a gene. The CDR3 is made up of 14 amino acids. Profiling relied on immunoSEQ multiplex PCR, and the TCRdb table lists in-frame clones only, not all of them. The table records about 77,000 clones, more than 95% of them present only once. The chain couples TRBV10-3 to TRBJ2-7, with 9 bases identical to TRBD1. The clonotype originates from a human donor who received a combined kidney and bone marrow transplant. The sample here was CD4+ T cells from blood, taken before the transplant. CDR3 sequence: CAIRDGTGRYEQYF. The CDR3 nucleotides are TGTGCCATCAGGGACGGGACAGGGCGATACGAGCAGTACTTC.